The clone carrying this T cell receptor (beta chain) was detected many times. Its specificity is not known. Using RNA transcripts as the source, TCR beta CDR3 regions were amplified. A first-round RT-PCR of the TCR CDR3 used the HTBI primer set. One entry per CDR3 protein, called by TCRdb with MiXCR from the multiplex PCR reads. The sample holds about 720,000 distinct CDR3 sequences, around 20% seen once. These data belong to a study of T cells in Graves' hyperthyroidism and ophthalmopathy. For the study at large: Pretreatment peripheral blood was obtained at initial diagnosis.

This CDR3 contains 15 residues. V shed 5 bases, J shed 1 base, and the junction held 7 bases outside the gene matches. CDR1 is SGHAT and CDR2 is FQNNGV in the germline V gene. Study-wide points: The model forecast ophthalmopathy, anticipating it by a median roughly 6.3 months before onset.

Clinical symptoms, serum thyroxine, TRAb, thyroid ultrasound and orbital computed tomography informed diagnoses. The receptor comes from a woman aged 45-65 years with Graves' hyperthyroidism that later progressed to Graves' ophthalmopathy. The J gene is TRBJ2-5, the V gene TRBV11-2; 7 nucleotides align to TRBD2. The sequenced sample consisted of blood. Here the CDR3 DNA reads TGTGCCAGCAGCGCAGCGGGACTGACCCAAGAGACCCAGTACTTC. Translation gives CASSAAGLTQETQYF. The whole variable domain, filled in from reference TRBV11-2 and TRBJ2-5, reads EAGVAQSPRYKIIEKRQSVAFWCNPISGHATLYWYQQILGQGPKLLIQFQNNGVVDDSQLPKDRFSAERLKGVDSTLKIQPAKLEDSAVYLCASSAAGLTQETQYFGPGTRLLVL.